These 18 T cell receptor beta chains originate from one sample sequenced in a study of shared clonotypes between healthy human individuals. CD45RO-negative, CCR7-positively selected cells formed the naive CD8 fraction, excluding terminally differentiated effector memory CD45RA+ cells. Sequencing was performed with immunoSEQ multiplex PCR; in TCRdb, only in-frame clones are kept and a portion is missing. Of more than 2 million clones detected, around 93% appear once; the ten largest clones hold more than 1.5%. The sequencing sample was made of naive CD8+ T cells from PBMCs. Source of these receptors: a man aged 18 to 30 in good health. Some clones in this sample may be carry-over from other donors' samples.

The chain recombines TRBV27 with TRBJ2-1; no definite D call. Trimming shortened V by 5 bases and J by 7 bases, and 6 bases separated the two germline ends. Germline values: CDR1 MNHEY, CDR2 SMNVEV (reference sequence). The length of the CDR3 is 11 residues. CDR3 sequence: CASSASNEQFF. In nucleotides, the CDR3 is TGTGCCAGCAGTGCTAGTAATGAGCAGTTCTTC.

CDR3 in amino acids: CASSGTPTGHHEQYF. The CDR3 nucleotides read TGTGCCAGCAGCGGAACCCCGACGGGACACCACGAGCAGTACTTC. The chain links TRBV9 to TRBJ2-7; D perhaps matches TRBD1 (6 bases). Germline V gene lookup returns CDR1 SGDLS and CDR2 YYNGEE. The CDR3 covers 15 residues. V was shortened by 3 bases and J by 5 bases, with 18 bases between the two germline ends.

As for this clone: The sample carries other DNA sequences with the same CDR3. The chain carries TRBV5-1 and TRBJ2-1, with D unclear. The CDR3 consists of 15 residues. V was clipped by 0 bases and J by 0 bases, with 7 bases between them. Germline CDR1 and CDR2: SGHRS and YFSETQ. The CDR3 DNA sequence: TGCGCCAGCAGCTTGGAACCCAGCTCCTACAATGAGCAGTTCTTC. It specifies CASSLEPSSYNEQFF.

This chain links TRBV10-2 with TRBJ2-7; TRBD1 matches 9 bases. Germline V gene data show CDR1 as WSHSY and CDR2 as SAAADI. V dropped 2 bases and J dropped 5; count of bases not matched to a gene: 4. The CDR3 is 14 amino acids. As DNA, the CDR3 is TGCGCCAGCAGTGAGCACAGGGGGCAGAACGAGCAGTACTTC. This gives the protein CASSEHRGQNEQYF.

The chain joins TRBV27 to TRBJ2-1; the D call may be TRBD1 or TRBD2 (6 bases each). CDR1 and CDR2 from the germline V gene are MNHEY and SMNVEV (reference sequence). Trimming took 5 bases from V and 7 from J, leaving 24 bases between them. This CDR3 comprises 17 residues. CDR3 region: CASSPRTGFGGLNEQFF. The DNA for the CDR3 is TGTGCCAGCAGTCCCCGAACAGGGTTCGGAGGGTTGAATGAGCAGTTCTTC.

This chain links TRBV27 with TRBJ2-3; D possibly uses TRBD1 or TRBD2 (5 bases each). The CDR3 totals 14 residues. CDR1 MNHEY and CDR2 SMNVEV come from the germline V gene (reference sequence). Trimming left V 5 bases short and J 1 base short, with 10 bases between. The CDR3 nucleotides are TGTGCCAGCAGTCCCGGGGCCCGCACAGATACGCAGTATTTT. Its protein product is CASSPGARTDTQYF.

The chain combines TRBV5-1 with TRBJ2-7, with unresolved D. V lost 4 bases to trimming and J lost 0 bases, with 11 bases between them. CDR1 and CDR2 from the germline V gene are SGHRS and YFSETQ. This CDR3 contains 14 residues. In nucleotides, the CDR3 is TGCGCCAGCAGCCACCGTAGAGACTCCTACGAGCAGTACTTC. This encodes CASSHRRDSYEQYF.

CDR3 sequence reads: CSVEKQGTEAFF. The DNA for the CDR3 is TGCAGCGTTGAAAAACAGGGAACTGAAGCTTTCTTT. The J gene is TRBJ1-1, the V gene TRBV29-1; TRBD1 might be the D (6 bases). Trimming stripped 2 bases from V and 5 bases from J, with 9 bases between. This CDR3 region has 12 residues. In germline, CDR1 is SQVTM, CDR2 ANQGSEA. The complete variable domain, with remaining parts taken from reference TRBV29-1 and TRBJ1-1, reads SAVISQKPSRDICQRGTSLTIQCQVDSQVTMMFWYRQQPGQSLTLIATANQGSEATYESGFVIDKFPISRPNLTFSTLTVSNMSPEDSSIYLCSVEKQGTEAFFGQGTRLTVV.

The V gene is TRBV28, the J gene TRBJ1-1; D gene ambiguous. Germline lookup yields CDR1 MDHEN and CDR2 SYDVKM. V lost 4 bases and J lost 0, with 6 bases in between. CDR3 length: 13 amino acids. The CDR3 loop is CASSWGMNTEAFF. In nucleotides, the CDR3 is TGTGCCAGCAGTTGGGGAATGAACACTGAAGCTTTCTTT.

The CDR3 DNA sequence: TGCGCCAGCAGCTTGGGGCCGGGCCTCGGAAACACCATATATTTT. Protein sequence: CASSLGPGLGNTIYF. The chain recombines TRBV5-1 with TRBJ1-3, with no clear D. Trimming shortened V by 0 bases and J by 4 bases, and 11 bases separated the two germline ends. This CDR3 is built from 15 residues. Looked up from germline, CDR1 is SGHRS and CDR2 is YFSETQ.

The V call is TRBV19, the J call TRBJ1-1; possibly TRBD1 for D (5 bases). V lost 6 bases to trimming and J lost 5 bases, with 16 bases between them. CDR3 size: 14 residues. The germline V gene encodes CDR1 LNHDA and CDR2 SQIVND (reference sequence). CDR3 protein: CASSPSWGGTEAFF. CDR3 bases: TGTGCCAGTAGCCCTTCGTGGGGCGGGACTGAAGCTTTCTTT. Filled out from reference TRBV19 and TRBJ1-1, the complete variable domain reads DGGITQSPKYLFRKEGQNVTLSCEQNLNHDAMYWYRQDPGQGLRLIYYSQIVNDFQKGDIAEGYSVSREKKESFPLTVTSAQKNPTAFYLCASSPSWGGTEAFFGQGTRLTVV.

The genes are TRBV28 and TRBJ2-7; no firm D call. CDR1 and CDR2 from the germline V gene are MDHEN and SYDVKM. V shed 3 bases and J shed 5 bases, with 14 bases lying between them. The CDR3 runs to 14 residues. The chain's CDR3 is CASSFLSGFHEQYF. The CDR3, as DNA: TGTGCCAGCAGTTTTTTATCAGGTTTCCACGAGCAGTACTTC. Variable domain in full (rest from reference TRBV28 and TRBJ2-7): DVKVTQSSRYLVKRTGEKVFLECVQDMDHENMFWYRQDPGLGLRLIYFSYDVKMKEKGDIPEGYSVSREKKERFSLILESASTNQTSMYLCASSFLSGFHEQYFGPGTRLTVT.

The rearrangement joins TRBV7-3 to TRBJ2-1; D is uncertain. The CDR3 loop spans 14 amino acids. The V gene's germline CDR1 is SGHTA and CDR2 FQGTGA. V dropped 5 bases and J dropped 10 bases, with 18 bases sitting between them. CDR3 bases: TGTGCCAGCAGCCTACCCGGAGACTCTTTCGAGCAGTTCTTC. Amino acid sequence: CASSLPGDSFEQFF. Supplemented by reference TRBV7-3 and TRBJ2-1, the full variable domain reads GAGVSQTPSNKVTEKGKYVELRCDPISGHTALYWYRQSLGQGPEFLIYFQGTGAADDSGLPNDRFFAVRPEGSVSTLKIQRTERGDSAVYLCASSLPGDSFEQFFGPGTRLTVL.

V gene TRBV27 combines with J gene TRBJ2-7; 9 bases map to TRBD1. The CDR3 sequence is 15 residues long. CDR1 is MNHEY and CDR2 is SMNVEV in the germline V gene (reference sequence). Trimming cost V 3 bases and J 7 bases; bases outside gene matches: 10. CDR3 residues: CASSFRGQGIREQYF. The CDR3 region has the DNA TGTGCCAGCAGTTTTAGAGGACAGGGGATTCGGGAGCAGTACTTC.

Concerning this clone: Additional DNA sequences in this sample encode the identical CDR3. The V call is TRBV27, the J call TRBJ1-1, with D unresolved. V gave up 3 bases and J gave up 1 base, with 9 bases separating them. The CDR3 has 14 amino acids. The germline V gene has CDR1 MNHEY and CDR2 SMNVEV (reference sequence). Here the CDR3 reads CASSLSRGNTEAFF. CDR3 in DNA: TGTGCCAGCAGTTTGTCCCGGGGGAACACTGAAGCTTTCTTT.

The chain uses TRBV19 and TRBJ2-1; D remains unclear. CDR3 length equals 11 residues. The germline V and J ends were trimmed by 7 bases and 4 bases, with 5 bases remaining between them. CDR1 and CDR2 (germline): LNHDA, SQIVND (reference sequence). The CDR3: CASKEYNEQFF. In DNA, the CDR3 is TGTGCCAGTAAGGAATACAATGAGCAGTTCTTC.

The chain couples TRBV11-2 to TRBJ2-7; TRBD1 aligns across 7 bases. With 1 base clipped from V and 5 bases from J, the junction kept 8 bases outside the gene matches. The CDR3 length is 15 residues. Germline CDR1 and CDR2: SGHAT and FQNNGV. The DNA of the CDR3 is TGTGCCAGCAGCTTAGCCTACGACAGGGCCCACGAGCAGTACTTC. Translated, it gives CASSLAYDRAHEQYF.

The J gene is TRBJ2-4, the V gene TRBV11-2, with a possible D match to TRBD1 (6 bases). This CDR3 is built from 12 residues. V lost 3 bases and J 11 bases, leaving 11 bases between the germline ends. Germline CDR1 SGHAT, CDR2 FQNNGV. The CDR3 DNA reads TGTGCCAGCAGCTTCGGGACATATCTTCAGTACTTC. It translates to CASSFGTYLQYF.